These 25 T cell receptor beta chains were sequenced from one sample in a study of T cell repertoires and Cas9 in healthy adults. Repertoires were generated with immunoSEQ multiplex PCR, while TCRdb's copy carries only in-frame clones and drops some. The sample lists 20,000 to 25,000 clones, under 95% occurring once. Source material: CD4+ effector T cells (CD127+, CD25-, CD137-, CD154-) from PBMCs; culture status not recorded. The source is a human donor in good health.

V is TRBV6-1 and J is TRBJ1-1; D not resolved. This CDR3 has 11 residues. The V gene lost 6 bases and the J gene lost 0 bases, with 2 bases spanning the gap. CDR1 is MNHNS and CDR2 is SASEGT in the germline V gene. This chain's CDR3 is CASRMNTEAFF. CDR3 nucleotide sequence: TGTGCCAGCAGGATGAACACTGAAGCTTTCTTT.

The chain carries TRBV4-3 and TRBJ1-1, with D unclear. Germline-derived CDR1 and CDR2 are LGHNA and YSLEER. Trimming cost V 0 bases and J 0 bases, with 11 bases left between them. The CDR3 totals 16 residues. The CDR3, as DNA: TGCGCCAGCAGCCAAGATTGGGCCAGGATGAACACTGAAGCTTTCTTT. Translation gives CASSQDWARMNTEAFF.

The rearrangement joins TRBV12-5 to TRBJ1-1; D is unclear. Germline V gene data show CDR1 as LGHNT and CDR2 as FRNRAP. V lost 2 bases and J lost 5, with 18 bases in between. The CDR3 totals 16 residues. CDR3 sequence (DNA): TGTGCTAGTGGTTTGTCCCTGGACGGCCCGCGAACTGAAGCTTTCTTT. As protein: CASGLSLDGPRTEAFF.

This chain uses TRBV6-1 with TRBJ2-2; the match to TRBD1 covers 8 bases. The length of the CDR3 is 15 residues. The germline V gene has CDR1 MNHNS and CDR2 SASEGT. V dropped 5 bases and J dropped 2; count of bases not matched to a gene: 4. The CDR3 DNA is TGTGCCAGCAGTTCAGGGGGCAAAAACACCGGGGAGCTGTTTTTT. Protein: CASSSGGKNTGELFF.

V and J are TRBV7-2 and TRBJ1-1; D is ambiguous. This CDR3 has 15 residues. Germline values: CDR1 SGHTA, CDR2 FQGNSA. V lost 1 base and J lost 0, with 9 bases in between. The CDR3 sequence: CASSLVGQMNTEAFF. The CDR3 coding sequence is TGTGCCAGCAGCTTAGTAGGCCAGATGAACACTGAAGCTTTCTTT.

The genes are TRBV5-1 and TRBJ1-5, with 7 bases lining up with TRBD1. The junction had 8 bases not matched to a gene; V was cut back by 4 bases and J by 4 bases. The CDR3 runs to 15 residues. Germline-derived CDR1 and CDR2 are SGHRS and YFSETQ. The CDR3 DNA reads TGCGCCAGCAGCCTGTCAGCAGGGGGAAATCAGCCCCAGCATTTT. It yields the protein CASSLSAGGNQPQHF.

DNA for the CDR3: TGTGCCACCAGCAGAGATGTAGGGGATCTTGAAGCTTTCTTT. It yields the protein CATSRDVGDLEAFF. The V gene is TRBV15, the J gene TRBJ1-1; tentatively, D is TRBD1 (5 bases). CDR3 length equals 14 residues. The V gene's germline CDR1 is LNHNV and CDR2 YYDKDF (reference sequence). Trimming removed 0 bases at V and 7 bases at J, with 12 bases between.

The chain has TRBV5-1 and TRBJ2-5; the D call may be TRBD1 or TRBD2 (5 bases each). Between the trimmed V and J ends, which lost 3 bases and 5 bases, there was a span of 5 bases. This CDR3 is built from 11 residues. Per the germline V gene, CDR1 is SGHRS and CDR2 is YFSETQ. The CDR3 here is CASSWGETQYF. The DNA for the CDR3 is TGCGCCAGCAGCTGGGGGGAGACCCAGTACTTC.

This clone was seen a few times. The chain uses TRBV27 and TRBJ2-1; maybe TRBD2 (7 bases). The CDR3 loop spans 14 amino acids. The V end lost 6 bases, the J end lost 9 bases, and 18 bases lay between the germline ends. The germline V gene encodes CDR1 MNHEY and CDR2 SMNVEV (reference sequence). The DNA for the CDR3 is TGTGCCAGCAGGGGACCCCGGGGGGCGGGTGAGCAGTTCTTC. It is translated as CASRGPRGAGEQFF.

The CDR3 here is CASSFSGRAMETQYF. Here the CDR3 DNA reads TGTGCCAGCAGCTTTAGCGGGAGGGCGATGGAGACCCAGTACTTC. The chain couples TRBV7-2 to TRBJ2-5; TRBD2 aligns across 11 bases. With 3 bases clipped from V and 5 bases from J, the junction kept 5 bases outside the gene matches. CDR1 SGHTA and CDR2 FQGNSA come from the germline V gene. The CDR3 extends over 15 amino acids.

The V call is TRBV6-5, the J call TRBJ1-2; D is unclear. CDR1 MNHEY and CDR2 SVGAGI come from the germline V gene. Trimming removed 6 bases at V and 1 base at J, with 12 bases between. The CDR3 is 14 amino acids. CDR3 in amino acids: CASSSRWLNYGYTF. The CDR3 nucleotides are TGTGCCAGCAGCTCTCGATGGCTTAACTATGGCTACACCTTC.

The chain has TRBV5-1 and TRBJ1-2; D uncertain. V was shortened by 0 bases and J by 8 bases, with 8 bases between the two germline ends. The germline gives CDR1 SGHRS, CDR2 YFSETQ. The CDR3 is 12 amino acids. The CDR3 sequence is CASSLELGGYTF. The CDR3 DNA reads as TGCGCCAGCAGCTTGGAATTGGGAGGCTACACCTTC.

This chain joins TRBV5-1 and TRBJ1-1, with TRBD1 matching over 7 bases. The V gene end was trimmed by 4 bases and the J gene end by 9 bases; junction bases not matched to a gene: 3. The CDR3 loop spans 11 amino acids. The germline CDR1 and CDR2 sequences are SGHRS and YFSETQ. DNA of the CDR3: TGCGCCAGCAGCGGGGGACAGCAAGCTTTCTTT. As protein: CASSGGQQAFF.

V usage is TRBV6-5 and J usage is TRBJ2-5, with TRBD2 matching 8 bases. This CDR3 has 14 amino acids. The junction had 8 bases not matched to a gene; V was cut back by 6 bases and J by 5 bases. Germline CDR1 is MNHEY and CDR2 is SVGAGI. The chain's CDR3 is CASSHRGGGETQYF. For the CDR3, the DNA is TGTGCCAGCAGCCATCGGGGGGGCGGGGAGACCCAGTACTTC.

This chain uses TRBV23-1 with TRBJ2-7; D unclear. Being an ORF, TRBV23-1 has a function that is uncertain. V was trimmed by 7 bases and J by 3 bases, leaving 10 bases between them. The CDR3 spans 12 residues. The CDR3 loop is CASTIVGYEQYF. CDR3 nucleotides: TGCGCCAGCACAATTGTGGGCTACGAGCAGTACTTC.

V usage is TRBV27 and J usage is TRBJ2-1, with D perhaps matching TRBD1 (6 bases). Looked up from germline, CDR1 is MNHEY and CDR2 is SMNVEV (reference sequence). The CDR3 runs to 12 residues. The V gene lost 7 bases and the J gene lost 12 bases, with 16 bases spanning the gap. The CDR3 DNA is TGTGCCAGCAAAACCACAGGGCGAGGGCAGTTCTTC. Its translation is CASKTTGRGQFF.

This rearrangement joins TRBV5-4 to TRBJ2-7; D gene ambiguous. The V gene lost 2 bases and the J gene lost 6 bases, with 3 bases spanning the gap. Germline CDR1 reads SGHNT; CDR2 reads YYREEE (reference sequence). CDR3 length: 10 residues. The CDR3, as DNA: TGTGCCAGCAGCTTATGCGAGCAGTACTTC. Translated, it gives CASSLCEQYF.

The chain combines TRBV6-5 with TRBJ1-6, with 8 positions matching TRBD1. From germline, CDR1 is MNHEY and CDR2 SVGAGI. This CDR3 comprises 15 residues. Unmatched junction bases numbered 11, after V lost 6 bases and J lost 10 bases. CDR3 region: CASSRDRWKNSPLHF. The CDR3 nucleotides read TGTGCCAGCAGCCGGGACAGGTGGAAGAACTCACCCCTCCACTTT.

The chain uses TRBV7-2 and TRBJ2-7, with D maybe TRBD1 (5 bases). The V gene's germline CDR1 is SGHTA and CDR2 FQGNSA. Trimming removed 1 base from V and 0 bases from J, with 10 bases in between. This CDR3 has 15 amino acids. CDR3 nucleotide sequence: TGTGCCAGCAGCTTAGATAGGGGTAGCTCCTACGAGCAGTACTTC. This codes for CASSLDRGSSYEQYF.

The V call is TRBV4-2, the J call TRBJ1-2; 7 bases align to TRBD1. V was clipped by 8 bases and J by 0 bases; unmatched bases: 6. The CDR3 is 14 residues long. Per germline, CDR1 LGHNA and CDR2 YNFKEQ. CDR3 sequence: CASSRDRANYGYTF. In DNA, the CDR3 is TGTGCCAGCTCCCGGGACAGAGCTAACTATGGCTACACCTTC.

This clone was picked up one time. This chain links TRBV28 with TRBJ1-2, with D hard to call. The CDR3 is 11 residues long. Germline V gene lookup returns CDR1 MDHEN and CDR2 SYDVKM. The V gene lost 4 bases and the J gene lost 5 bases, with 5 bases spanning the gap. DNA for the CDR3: TGTGCCAGCAGTTCGGGGTATGGCTACACCTTC. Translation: CASSSGYGYTF.

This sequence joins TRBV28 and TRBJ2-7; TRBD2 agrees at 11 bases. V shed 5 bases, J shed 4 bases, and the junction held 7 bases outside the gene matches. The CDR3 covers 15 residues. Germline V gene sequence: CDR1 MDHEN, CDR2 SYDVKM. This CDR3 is CASSPGLADRYEQYF. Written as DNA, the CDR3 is TGTGCCAGCAGTCCGGGACTAGCGGACAGATACGAGCAGTACTTC.

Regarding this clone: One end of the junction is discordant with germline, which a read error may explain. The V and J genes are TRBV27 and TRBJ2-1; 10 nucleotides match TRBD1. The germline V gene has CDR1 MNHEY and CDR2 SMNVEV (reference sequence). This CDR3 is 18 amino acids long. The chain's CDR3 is CASSFDRGRLPSHNEQFF. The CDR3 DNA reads TGTGCCAGCAGTTTTGACAGGGGGCGATTGCCCTCCCACAATGAGCAGTTCTTC.

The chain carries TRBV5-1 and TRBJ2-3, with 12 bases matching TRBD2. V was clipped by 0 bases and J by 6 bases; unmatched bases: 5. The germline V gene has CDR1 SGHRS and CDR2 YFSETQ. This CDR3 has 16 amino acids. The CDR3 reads CASSLASGGASDTQYF. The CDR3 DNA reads TGCGCCAGCAGCTTGGCTAGCGGGGGGGCCTCGGATACGCAGTATTTT.

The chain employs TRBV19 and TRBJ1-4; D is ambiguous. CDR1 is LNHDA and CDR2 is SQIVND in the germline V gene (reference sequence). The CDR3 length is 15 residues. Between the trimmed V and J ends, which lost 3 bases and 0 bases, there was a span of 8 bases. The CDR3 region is CASSIPGATNEKLFF. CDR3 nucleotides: TGTGCCAGTAGTATCCCGGGCGCAACTAATGAAAAACTGTTTTTT.